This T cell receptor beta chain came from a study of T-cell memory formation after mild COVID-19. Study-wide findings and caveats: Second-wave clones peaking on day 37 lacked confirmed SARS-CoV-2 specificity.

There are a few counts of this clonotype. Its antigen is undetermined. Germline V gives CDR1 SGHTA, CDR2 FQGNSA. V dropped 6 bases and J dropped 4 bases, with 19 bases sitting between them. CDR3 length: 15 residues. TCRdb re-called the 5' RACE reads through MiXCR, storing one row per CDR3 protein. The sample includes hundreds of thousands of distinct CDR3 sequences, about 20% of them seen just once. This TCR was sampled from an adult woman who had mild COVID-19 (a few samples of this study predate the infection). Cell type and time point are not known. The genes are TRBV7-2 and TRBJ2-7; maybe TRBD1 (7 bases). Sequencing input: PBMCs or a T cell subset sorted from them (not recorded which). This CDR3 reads CASRLAPGGSYEQYF. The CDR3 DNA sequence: TGTGCCAGCAGACTAGCTCCAGGGGGGAGTTACGAGCAGTACTTC.